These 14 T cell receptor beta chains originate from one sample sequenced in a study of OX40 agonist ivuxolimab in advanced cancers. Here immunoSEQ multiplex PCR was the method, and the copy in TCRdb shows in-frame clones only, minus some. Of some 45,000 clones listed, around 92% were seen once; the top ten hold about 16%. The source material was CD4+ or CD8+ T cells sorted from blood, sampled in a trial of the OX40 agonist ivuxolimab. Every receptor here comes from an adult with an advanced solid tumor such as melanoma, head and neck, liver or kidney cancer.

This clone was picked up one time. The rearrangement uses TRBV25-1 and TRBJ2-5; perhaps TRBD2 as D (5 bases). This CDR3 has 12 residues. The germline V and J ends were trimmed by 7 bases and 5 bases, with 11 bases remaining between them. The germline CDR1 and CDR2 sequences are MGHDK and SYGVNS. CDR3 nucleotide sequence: TGTGCCAGCAACCGGGGTGGGGAGACCCAGTACTTC. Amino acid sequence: CASNRGGETQYF.

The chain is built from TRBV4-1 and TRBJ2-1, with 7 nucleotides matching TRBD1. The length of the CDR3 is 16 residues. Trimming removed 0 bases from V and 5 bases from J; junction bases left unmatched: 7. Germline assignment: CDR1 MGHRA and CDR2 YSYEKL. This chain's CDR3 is CASSQDAPTGNNEQFF. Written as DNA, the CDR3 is TGCGCCAGCAGCCAAGATGCCCCGACAGGGAACAATGAGCAGTTCTTC.

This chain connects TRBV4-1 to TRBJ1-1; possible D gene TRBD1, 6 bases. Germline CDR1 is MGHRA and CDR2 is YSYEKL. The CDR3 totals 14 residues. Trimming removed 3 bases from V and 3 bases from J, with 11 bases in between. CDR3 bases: TGCGCCAGCAGCCATTCAGGGGCGTACACTGAAGCTTTCTTT. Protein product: CASSHSGAYTEAFF.

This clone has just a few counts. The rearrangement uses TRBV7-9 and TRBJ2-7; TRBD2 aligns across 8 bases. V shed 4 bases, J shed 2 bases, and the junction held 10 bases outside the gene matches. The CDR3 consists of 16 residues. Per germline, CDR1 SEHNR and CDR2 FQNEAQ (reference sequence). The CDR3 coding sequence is TGTGCCAGCAGCTCAACCGGGACTAGGCATCCCTACGAGCAGTACTTC. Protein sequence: CASSSTGTRHPYEQYF.

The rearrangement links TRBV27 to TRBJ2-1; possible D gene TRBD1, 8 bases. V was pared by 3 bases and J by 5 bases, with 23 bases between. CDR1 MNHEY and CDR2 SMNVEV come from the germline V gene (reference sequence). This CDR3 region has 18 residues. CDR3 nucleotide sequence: TGTGCCAGCAGTTTTCGGCAACAGGGGGAGGGCCGTGACAATGAGCAGTTCTTC. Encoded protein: CASSFRQQGEGRDNEQFF.

The CDR3 sequence: CASSRTGQHFYGYTF. DNA for the CDR3: TGTGCCAGCAGCCGCACGGGACAGCATTTTTATGGCTACACCTTC. The chain uses TRBV7-9 and TRBJ1-2; the match to TRBD1 covers 7 bases. CDR3 length equals 15 residues. The J segment lost 5 bases and the V segment lost 5 bases, leaving 11 bases of the junction unmatched. Germline V lookup: CDR1 SEHNR, CDR2 FQNEAQ (reference sequence).

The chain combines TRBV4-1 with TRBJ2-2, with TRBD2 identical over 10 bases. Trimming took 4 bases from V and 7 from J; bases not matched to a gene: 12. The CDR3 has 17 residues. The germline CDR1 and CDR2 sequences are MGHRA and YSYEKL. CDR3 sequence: CASSPSRLAGVVGELFF. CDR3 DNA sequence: TGCGCCAGCAGCCCATCACGGCTAGCGGGAGTAGTCGGGGAGCTGTTTTTT.

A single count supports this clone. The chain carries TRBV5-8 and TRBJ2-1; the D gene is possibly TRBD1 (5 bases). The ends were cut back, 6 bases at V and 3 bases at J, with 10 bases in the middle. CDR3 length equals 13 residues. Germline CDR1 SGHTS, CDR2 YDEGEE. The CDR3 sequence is CASIWGGYNEQFF. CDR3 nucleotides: TGTGCCAGCATTTGGGGCGGCTACAATGAGCAGTTCTTC.

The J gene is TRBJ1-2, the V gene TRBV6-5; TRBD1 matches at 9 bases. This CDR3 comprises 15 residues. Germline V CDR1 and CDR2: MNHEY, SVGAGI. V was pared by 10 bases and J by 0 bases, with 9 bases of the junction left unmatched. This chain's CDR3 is CATKDRGIPNYGYTF. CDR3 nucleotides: TGTGCCACCAAGGACAGGGGCATTCCTAACTATGGCTACACCTTC.

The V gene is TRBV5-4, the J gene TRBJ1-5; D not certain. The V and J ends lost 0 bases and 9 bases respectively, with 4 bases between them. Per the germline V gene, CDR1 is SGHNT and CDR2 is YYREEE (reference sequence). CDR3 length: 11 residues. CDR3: CASSLVGPQHF. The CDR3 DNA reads TGTGCCAGCAGCTTGGTGGGGCCCCAGCATTTT.

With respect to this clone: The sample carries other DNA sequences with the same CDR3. The CDR3 loop reads CASSLGGNTEAFF. Written as DNA, the CDR3 is TGTGCCAGCAGCTTAGGAGGTAACACTGAAGCTTTCTTT. V usage is TRBV11-2 and J usage is TRBJ1-1; D unclear. V was cut by 1 base and J by 2 bases, with 5 bases left in between. The CDR3 consists of 13 residues. The germline CDR1 and CDR2 sequences are SGHAT and FQNNGV.

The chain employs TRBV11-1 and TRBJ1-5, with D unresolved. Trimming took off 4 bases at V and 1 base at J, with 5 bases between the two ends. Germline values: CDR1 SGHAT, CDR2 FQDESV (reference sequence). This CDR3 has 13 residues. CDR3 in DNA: TGTGCCAGCAGCTCATGGAGCAATCAGCCCCAGCATTTT. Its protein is CASSSWSNQPQHF.

Written as DNA, the CDR3 is TGTGCCAGCAGCCAAGAGGGTCAGGGAGGCGATGGCTACACCTTC. As protein: CASSQEGQGGDGYTF. The V and J genes are TRBV4-2 and TRBJ1-2; tentatively, D is TRBD1 (5 bases). The CDR3 loop spans 15 amino acids. V was pared by 0 bases and J by 6 bases, with 14 bases between. Per the germline V gene, CDR1 is LGHNA and CDR2 is YNFKEQ.

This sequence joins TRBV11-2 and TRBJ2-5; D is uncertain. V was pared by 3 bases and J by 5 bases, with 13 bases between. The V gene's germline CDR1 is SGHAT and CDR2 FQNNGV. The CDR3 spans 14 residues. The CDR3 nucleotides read TGTGCCAGCAGCTTTTTCCTGGGCAGGGAGACCCAGTACTTC. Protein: CASSFFLGRETQYF.